Below, 20 T cell receptor beta chains from the same sample are listed, as sequenced in a study of siplizumab effects on memory and regulatory T cells. Assay: immunoSEQ multiplex PCR; the TCRdb copy retains only in-frame clones and omits some. This sample yields some 100,000 clones, of which 93% are seen a single time; 6.5% to 8% belongs to the top ten. The source material was CD8+ T cells sorted from blood. The origin of the receptors is a human donor in good health.

The chain uses TRBV5-6 and TRBJ2-1; D tentatively fits TRBD1 or TRBD2 (6 bases each). Germline V gene lookup returns CDR1 SGHDT and CDR2 YYEEEE. The CDR3 has 14 residues. Trimming left V 3 bases short and J 8 bases short, with 15 bases between. DNA of the CDR3: TGTGCCAGCAGCTGGGGGGCAGGCCTTTATGAGCAGTTCTTC. Translating it yields CASSWGAGLYEQFF.

This clone was picked up a small number of times. This chain connects TRBV19 to TRBJ1-1, with a tentative D call TRBD1 (5 bases). Deletions cut 4 bases from V and 5 bases from J, with 11 bases between. The germline V gene has CDR1 LNHDA and CDR2 SQIVND (reference sequence). This CDR3 is built from 13 residues. In DNA, the CDR3 is TGTGCCAGTAGTAATTGGGGGTCGACTGAAGCTTTCTTT. This sequence encodes CASSNWGSTEAFF.

This sequence joins TRBV5-6 and TRBJ1-5; perhaps TRBD1 as D (5 bases). Trimming took 0 bases from V and 6 from J, leaving 13 bases between them. This CDR3 region has 15 residues. The germline gives CDR1 SGHDT, CDR2 YYEEEE. In nucleotides, the CDR3 is TGTGCCAGCAGCTTGGCCTTGGGGGGAGCTCAGCCCCAGCATTTT. It is translated as CASSLALGGAQPQHF.

The rearrangement joins TRBV19 to TRBJ1-4; D is undetermined. Per germline, CDR1 LNHDA and CDR2 SQIVND (reference sequence). V lost 3 bases and J 2 bases, leaving 7 bases between the germline ends. The CDR3 contains 14 residues. As DNA, the CDR3 is TGTGCCAGTAGTATCAGGTCGACTAATGAAAAACTGTTTTTT. It is translated as CASSIRSTNEKLFF.

V usage is TRBV5-6 and J usage is TRBJ2-1, with 12 bases lining up with TRBD2. With 4 bases clipped from V and 4 bases from J, the junction kept 3 bases outside the gene matches. The CDR3 is 15 residues long. Germline assignment: CDR1 SGHDT and CDR2 YYEEEE. CDR3 sequence (DNA): TGTGCCAGCAGCCTCGGGACTAGCGGGTACAATGAGCAGTTCTTC. Amino acid sequence: CASSLGTSGYNEQFF.

This clone was found once. The CDR3 region is CASSQGLAGSYEQYF. The DNA of the CDR3 is TGCGCCAGCAGCCAAGGACTAGCGGGATCCTACGAGCAGTACTTC. The V and J genes are TRBV4-1 and TRBJ2-7; 11 nucleotides match TRBD2. This CDR3 comprises 15 residues. CDR1 and CDR2 from the germline V gene are MGHRA and YSYEKL. Trimming took 1 base from V and 1 from J; bases not matched to a gene: 0.

The gene calls are TRBV14 and TRBJ1-1; D is unclear. V lost 1 base and J lost 6, with 15 bases in between. CDR3 length: 15 residues. CDR1 and CDR2 from the germline V gene are SGHDN and FVKESK. The CDR3 sequence: CASSQAGEFFSEAFF. In DNA, the CDR3 is TGTGCCAGCAGCCAAGCGGGTGAATTTTTCTCTGAAGCTTTCTTT.

V and J are TRBV28 and TRBJ2-2, with D maybe TRBD2 (5 bases). The CDR3 has 17 amino acids. Trimming cost V 6 bases and J 3 bases, with 20 bases left between them. Germline lookup yields CDR1 MDHEN and CDR2 SYDVKM. CDR3 in DNA: TGTGCCAGCAGCGATACGATAGGAAGCGGCCACACCGGGGAGCTGTTTTTT. Protein sequence: CASSDTIGSGHTGELFF.

The CDR3 DNA reads TGTGCCAGCAGCTCGAATCAAATACTAGCGATTGACCAGTTCTTC. Its protein product is CASSSNQILAIDQFF. V is TRBV5-4 and J is TRBJ2-1, with TRBD2 matching 7 bases. Germline CDR1 SGHNT, CDR2 YYREEE (reference sequence). The junction had 16 bases not matched to a gene; V was cut back by 3 bases and J by 13 bases. The CDR3 loop spans 15 amino acids.

The rearrangement links TRBV27 to TRBJ2-3, with 10 positions matching TRBD2. The ends lost 6 bases at V and 2 bases at J; junction bases unmatched: 5. This CDR3 has 15 residues. CDR1 MNHEY and CDR2 SMNVEV come from the germline V gene (reference sequence). The CDR3 spells CASRTGTSVTDTQYF. The CDR3 bases are TGTGCCAGCAGGACCGGGACTAGCGTCACAGATACGCAGTATTTT.

CDR3 sequence reads: CAIRRDRALNTEAFF. CDR3 in DNA: TGTGCCATCAGGAGGGACAGGGCATTGAACACTGAAGCTTTCTTT. The chain joins TRBV10-3 to TRBJ1-1; 9 bases agree with TRBD1. Germline assignment: CDR1 ENHRY and CDR2 SYGVKD. CDR3 length: 15 residues. V was pared by 6 bases and J by 0 bases, with 5 bases of the junction left unmatched.

The J gene is TRBJ2-3, the V gene TRBV5-1; TRBD2 matches 7 bases. The CDR3 extends over 14 amino acids. The V segment lost 4 bases and the J segment 4 bases; nucleotides outside the gene matches: 6. From germline, CDR1 is SGHRS and CDR2 YFSETQ. DNA of the CDR3: TGCGCCAGCAGCCCGGAGCGGGGCGCAGATACGCAGTATTTT. Translating it yields CASSPERGADTQYF.

The J gene is TRBJ2-1, the V gene TRBV13; D unclear. Germline CDR1 PRHDT, CDR2 FYEKMQ (reference sequence). The CDR3 covers 16 residues. Trimming cost V 2 bases and J 0 bases, with 11 bases left between them. CDR3 in amino acids: CASSLTARSSYNEQFF. The CDR3 DNA sequence: TGTGCCAGCAGCTTAACAGCGCGGAGCTCCTACAATGAGCAGTTCTTC. Supplemented by reference TRBV13 and TRBJ2-1, the full variable domain reads AAGVIQSPRHLIKEKRETATLKCYPIPRHDTVYWYQQGPGQDPQFLISFYEKMQSDKGSIPDRFSAQQFSDYHSELNMSSLELGDSALYFCASSLTARSSYNEQFFGPGTRLTVL.

The rearrangement uses TRBV5-1 and TRBJ2-3; 12 nucleotides match TRBD2. The CDR3 loop spans 17 amino acids. V trimming: 4 bases; J trimming: 6 bases; junction bases outside the gene matches: 12. The germline CDR1 and CDR2 sequences are SGHRS and YFSETQ. CDR3 sequence: CASSPGLAGPGLDTQYF. Here the CDR3 DNA reads TGCGCCAGCAGCCCGGGACTAGCGGGCCCCGGCCTGGATACGCAGTATTTT.

The chain is built from TRBV27 and TRBJ2-1; 8 positions agree with TRBD2. The V gene's germline CDR1 is MNHEY and CDR2 SMNVEV (reference sequence). Unmatched junction bases numbered 12, after V lost 2 bases and J lost 9 bases. CDR3 length: 16 residues. CDR3 sequence reads: CASSLGASGSFTEQFF. The CDR3, as DNA: TGTGCCAGCAGTTTAGGGGCGAGCGGGAGTTTCACTGAGCAGTTCTTC.

This chain links TRBV5-4 with TRBJ2-5; the D gene could be TRBD1 or TRBD2 (6 bases each). The germline V and J ends were trimmed by 4 bases and 5 bases, with 18 bases remaining between them. Germline lookup yields CDR1 SGHNT and CDR2 YYREEE (reference sequence). CDR3 size: 15 residues. In DNA, the CDR3 is TGTGCCAGCAGCCCCACGGAGGGGGGTAGGGAGACCCAGTACTTC. This gives the protein CASSPTEGGRETQYF.

The chain joins TRBV19 to TRBJ1-5; no reliable D call. The germline V and J ends were trimmed by 5 bases and 0 bases, with 11 bases remaining between them. This CDR3 spans 15 amino acids. In germline, CDR1 is LNHDA, CDR2 SQIVND (reference sequence). As DNA, the CDR3 is TGTGCCAGTAGTTCGCGCAGAGATAGCAATCAGCCCCAGCATTTT. Translation: CASSSRRDSNQPQHF.

The V gene is TRBV27, the J gene TRBJ1-2; D unresolved. The CDR3 sequence is 14 residues long. V lost 1 base and J lost 4, with 10 bases in between. Germline CDR1 and CDR2: MNHEY and SMNVEV (reference sequence). The CDR3 is CASSLYPGGYGYTF. The CDR3 DNA is TGTGCCAGCAGTTTATACCCCGGAGGCTATGGCTACACCTTC.

The chain couples TRBV29-1 to TRBJ1-5; tentatively, D is TRBD1 (6 bases). This CDR3 is 13 amino acids long. V was shortened by 6 bases and J by 3 bases, with 12 bases between the two germline ends. Germline V CDR1 and CDR2: SQVTM, ANQGSEA. CDR3 sequence (DNA): TGCAGCGTCGCTCCGGGACACAATCAGCCCCAGCATTTT. Amino acids: CSVAPGHNQPQHF.

V and J are TRBV5-6 and TRBJ2-1, with 11 nucleotides matching TRBD2. This CDR3 region has 15 residues. Trimming cost V 4 bases and J 6 bases; bases outside gene matches: 6. CDR1 and CDR2 (germline): SGHDT, YYEEEE. For the CDR3, the DNA is TGTGCCAGCAGCATCCTAGCGGGGGGCCCCAATGAGCAGTTCTTC. This sequence encodes CASSILAGGPNEQFF.